The T cell receptor beta chain described here comes from a study of OX40 agonist ivuxolimab in advanced cancers. Study-level information: Three dose-escalation patients had partial responses: one with hepatocellular carcinoma and two with cutaneous melanoma. General study findings and limits: CD4+ and CD8+ blood T cells expanded clonally by week 6 at 0.1 to 3.0 mg/kg. The antigens recognized by the expanded peripheral T cells, that is their antigen specificity, were not determined.

Germline trimming cut 1 base from V and 1 base from J; bases unmatched to any gene: 5. In germline, CDR1 is SEHNR, CDR2 FQNEAQ (reference sequence). The CDR3 is 16 residues long. Points on this clone: Its specificity is not known.

Some clones are missing from TCRdb's copy, which holds only in-frame ones; the method was immunoSEQ multiplex PCR. The table shows roughly 90,000 clones, with about 89% occurring only once. Material: CD4+ or CD8+ T cells sorted from blood, obtained in a trial of the OX40 agonist ivuxolimab. The chain employs TRBV7-9 and TRBJ2-3, with TRBD2 identical over 7 bases. This receptor was obtained from an adult with an advanced solid tumor such as melanoma, head and neck, liver or kidney cancer. The CDR3 sequence: CASSLGRTSGTDTQYF. For the CDR3, the DNA is TGTGCCAGCAGCTTAGGTCGTACTAGCGGCACAGATACGCAGTATTTT.